This is a list of T cell receptor beta chains from one sample in a study of blood T cell repertoires in COVID-19. The assay was immunoSEQ multiplex PCR, and TCRdb's table has in-frame clones only and misses some. Among tens of thousands of clones listed, approximately 86% were seen once. Sequencing input: peripheral blood. These receptors all stem from a man between 65 and 85 years old with active COVID-19. Each CDR3 is given with its conserved first and last residue. D genes are given only for firm matches. Clone size appears in some rows only: once, few, many, or a class for an expanded clone.

TRBD1,TRBV5-1,-,TRBJ2-3,TGCGCCAGCAGCGTATCACAGGGGAGTACGCAGTATTTT,CASSVSQGSTQYF
TRBD1,TRBV19,-,TRBJ2-3,TGTGCCAGTAGTATAAAAGCAGGGGGATCTAGCACAGATACGCAGTATTTT,CASSIKAGGSSTDTQYF
TRBD1,TRBV5-1,-,TRBJ2-2,TGCGCCAGCAGCTTAGAGGGACAGGTGATGTGGACCGGGGAGCTGTTTTTT,CASSLEGQVMWTGELFF
TRBD1,TRBV6-5,-,TRBJ1-6,TGTGCCAGCACTAACCGGGACAGGGACCTCTCGCCCCTCCACTTT,CASTNRDRDLSPLHF
-,TRBV11-2,-,TRBJ1-1,TGTGCCAGCAGCTTAGAAGGGACTTCCCGGGAAGCTTTCTTT,CASSLEGTSREAFF
-,TRBV21-1,-,TRBJ2-7,TGTGCCAGCAGTAAAAAAAACCCCCGGACAGTCTCCTCCTACGAGCAGTACTTC,CASSKKNPRTVSSYEQYF
-,TRBV25-1,-,TRBJ2-7,TGTGCCAGCAGTGTTCAGGGGACCTACGAGCAGTACTTC,CASSVQGTYEQYF
TRBD2,TRBV29-1,-,TRBJ2-5,TGCAGCGTCGGGGGACTAACAGAGACCCAGTACTTC,CSVGGLTETQYF
-,TRBV5-1,-,TRBJ2-5,TGCGCCAGCAGCCACGGACTACGTCAAGAGACCCAGTACTTC,CASSHGLRQETQYF
TRBD2,TRBV15,few,TRBJ2-3,TGTGCCACCAGAAGGACTAGCGGGTGGGGAGTCTTTCCAGATACGCAGTATTTT,CATRRTSGWGVFPDTQYF
TRBD1,TRBV2,-,TRBJ2-5,TGTGCCACCACGCTTGGACAGGGAGCGACCCAGTACTTC,CATTLGQGATQYF
-,TRBV7-6,-,TRBJ2-1,TGTGCCAGCAGCTTTTTGGACAGCTCCTACAATGAGCAGTTCTTC,CASSFLDSSYNEQFF
TRBD1,TRBV6-5,-,TRBJ1-2,TGTGCCAGCAGAGACCAAGGGACAGGGTCGGGCGGCTACACCTTC,CASRDQGTGSGGYTF
-,TRBV27,-,TRBJ1-2,TGTGCCAGCAGTTCCCGTGGAGGAGGCGGGTATGGCTACACCTTC,CASSSRGGGGYGYTF
-,TRBV14,-,TRBJ2-6,TGTGCCAGCAGCCAAGATTTTTGGAGGACTGGGGCCAACGTCCTGACTTTC,CASSQDFWRTGANVLTF
-,TRBV6-6,-,TRBJ2-5,TGTGCCAGCAGTCCCCCCCCCGGGGCCCAGTACTTC,CASSPPPGAQYF
-,TRBV15,-,TRBJ2-3,TGTGCCACCAGCAGAGCGGCCGTCGTTGGGCCCGGGGGTCCAGATACGCAGTATTTT,CATSRAAVVGPGGPDTQYF
TRBD2,TRBV7-2,-,TRBJ2-5,TGTGCCAGCAGCTTAGAGGGAGTCGGCGGGGGGGCCGTGGAGACCCAGTACTTC,CASSLEGVGGGAVETQYF
-,TRBV7-2,-,TRBJ1-1,TGTGCCAGCAGCGGAGGAGTCGGCGTTTCCATTGAAGCTTTCTTT,CASSGGVGVSIEAFF
-,TRBV7-9,-,TRBJ1-6,TGTGCCAGCAGCTTAGGGTACAGCCTGAGCTCCTATAATTCACCCCTCCACTTT,CASSLGYSLSSYNSPLHF
-,TRBV18,-,TRBJ2-3,TGTGCCAGCTCCCCGGCGACACTTAAAAGCACAGATACGCAGTATTTT,CASSPATLKSTDTQYF
-,TRBV5-5,-,TRBJ2-1,TGTGCCAGCAGCCGACACTACAATGAGCAGTTCTTC,CASSRHYNEQFF
-,TRBV3-1/TRBV3-2,-,TRBJ1-1,TGTGCCAGCAGCCAAATGAGGGGGACTGAAGCTTTCTTT,CASSQMRGTEAFF
-,TRBV9,-,TRBJ2-7,TGTGCCAGCAGCGTAGGGGGGGGCGGTCGGTACGAGCAGTACTTC,CASSVGGGGRYEQYF
TRBD1,TRBV6-1,few,TRBJ1-4,TGTGCCAGCAGTGAAGGGGGAGAGACAGGGCCTGAAAAACTGTTTTTT,CASSEGGETGPEKLFF
-,TRBV2,-,TRBJ1-2,TGTGCCAGCAGTGTGGTGACAGCGGGCTACACCTTC,CASSVVTAGYTF
TRBD2,TRBV6-2/TRBV6-3,-,TRBJ2-7,TGTGCCAGCAGTCCCGGCGGGGGGGAGCAGTACTTC,CASSPGGGEQYF
-,TRBV19,-,TRBJ1-5,TGTGCCAGTAGTGGTGCCGCGAGCAATCAGCCCCAGCATTTT,CASSGAASNQPQHF
TRBD1,TRBV11-3,-,TRBJ1-2,TGTGCCAGCAGCTCACCGGACAGGGGGCGAGAAGGCTACACCTTC,CASSSPDRGREGYTF
TRBD2,TRBV27,once,TRBJ2-1,TGTGCCAGCAGTTCATTAGCGGGAAACTACAATGAGCAGTTCTTC,CASSSLAGNYNEQFF
TRBD1,TRBV7-9,few,TRBJ2-7,TGTGCCAGCAGCTTGGACAGGGGGAGATACGAGCAGTACTTC,CASSLDRGRYEQYF
TRBD2,TRBV6-5,-,TRBJ2-1,TGTGCCAGCAGTTATTGGCGGGGGGGCCGTGGGAATGAGCAGTTCTTC,CASSYWRGGRGNEQFF
-,TRBV24-1,-,TRBJ2-3,TGTGCCACCAAGGGGAGCACAGATACGCAGTATTTT,CATKGSTDTQYF
TRBD2,TRBV7-2,-,TRBJ2-1,TGTGCCAGCAGACGGGCGGGGGGGCCCCGGTATGAGCAGTTCTTC,CASRRAGGPRYEQFF
TRBD1,TRBV4-3,-,TRBJ1-2,TGCGCCAGCAGCCGAAAAACCTGGGACAGGGGCTTCCCTAACTATGGCTACACCTTC,CASSRKTWDRGFPNYGYTF
-,TRBV6-5,-,TRBJ2-2,TGTGCCAGCAGTTACGTTACTGGCACCGGGGAGCTGTTTTTT,CASSYVTGTGELFF
-,TRBV19,-,TRBJ2-2,TGTGCCAGTAGACACGAGGTCCGGGGGGAGCTGTTTTTT,CASRHEVRGELFF
TRBD1,TRBV19,few,TRBJ1-2,TGTGCCAGTAGCCGGTTCGCTGGGACAGCTAACTATGGCTACACCTTC,CASSRFAGTANYGYTF
-,TRBV12-3/TRBV12-4,-,TRBJ1-3,TGTGCCAGCAGTTTCAGTGACACCATATATTTT,CASSFSDTIYF
-,TRBV5-6,-,TRBJ1-5,TGTGCCAGCAGCACAGGCCGCAGGCCCGATCAGCCCCAGCATTTT,CASSTGRRPDQPQHF